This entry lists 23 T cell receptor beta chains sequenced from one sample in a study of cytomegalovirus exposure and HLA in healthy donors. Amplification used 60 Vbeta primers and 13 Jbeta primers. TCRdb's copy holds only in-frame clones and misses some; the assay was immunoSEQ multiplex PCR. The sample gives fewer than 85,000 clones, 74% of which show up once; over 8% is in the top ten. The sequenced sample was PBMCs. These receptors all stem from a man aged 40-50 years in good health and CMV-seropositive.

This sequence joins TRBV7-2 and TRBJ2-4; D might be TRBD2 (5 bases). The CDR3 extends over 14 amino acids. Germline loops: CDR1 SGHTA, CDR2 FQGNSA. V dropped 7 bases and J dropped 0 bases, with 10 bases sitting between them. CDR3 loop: CASKEDPAKNIQYF. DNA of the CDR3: TGTGCCAGCAAGGAGGACCCAGCCAAAAACATTCAGTACTTC.

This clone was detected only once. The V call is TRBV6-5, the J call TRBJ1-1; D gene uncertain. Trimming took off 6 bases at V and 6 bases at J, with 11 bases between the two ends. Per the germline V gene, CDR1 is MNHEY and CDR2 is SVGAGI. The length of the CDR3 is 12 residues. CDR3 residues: CASSSPTAEAFF. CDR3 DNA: TGTGCCAGCAGCTCCCCTACTGCTGAAGCTTTCTTT.

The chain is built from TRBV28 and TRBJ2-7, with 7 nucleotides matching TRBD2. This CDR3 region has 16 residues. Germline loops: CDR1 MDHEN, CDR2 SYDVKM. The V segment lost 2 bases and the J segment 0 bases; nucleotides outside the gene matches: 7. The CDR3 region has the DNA TGTGCCAGCAGTTTAATCGTAGCGGGCCACTCCTACGAGCAGTACTTC. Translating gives CASSLIVAGHSYEQYF.

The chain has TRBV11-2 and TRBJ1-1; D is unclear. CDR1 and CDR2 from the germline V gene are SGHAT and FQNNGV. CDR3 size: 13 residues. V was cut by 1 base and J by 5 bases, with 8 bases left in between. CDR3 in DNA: TGTGCCAGCAGCTTAGTCCTACTAACTGAAGCTTTCTTT. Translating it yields CASSLVLLTEAFF.

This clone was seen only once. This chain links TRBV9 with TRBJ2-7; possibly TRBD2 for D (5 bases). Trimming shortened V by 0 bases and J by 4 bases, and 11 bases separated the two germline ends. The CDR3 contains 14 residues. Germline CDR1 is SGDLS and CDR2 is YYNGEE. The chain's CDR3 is CASSVGNGGYEQYF. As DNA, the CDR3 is TGTGCCAGCAGCGTAGGCAACGGAGGTTACGAGCAGTACTTC.

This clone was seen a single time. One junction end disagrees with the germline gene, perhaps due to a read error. The CDR3 protein is CASTLNPGHPSGYTF. The CDR3 coding sequence is TGTGCCAGCACCTTGAATCCGGGACACCCGAGCGGCTACACCTTC. The rearrangement joins TRBV5-6 to TRBJ1-2; a weak D match, TRBD1 (6 bases). Germline V gene lookup returns CDR1 SGHDT and CDR2 YYEEEE. The CDR3 sequence is 15 residues long.

The CDR3 DNA sequence: TGCGCCAGCAGCCAAGACCGATCCATAATCGATGTTACAGGGTCGTACGAGCAGTACTTC. This gives the protein CASSQDRSIIDVTGSYEQYF. The chain carries TRBV4-1 and TRBJ2-7, with a tentative D call TRBD1 (6 bases). Germline CDR1 and CDR2: MGHRA and YSYEKL. The length of the CDR3 is 20 residues. The ends were cut back, 0 bases at V and 4 bases at J, with 28 bases in the middle.

CDR3 amino acids: CASSTETGYGETQYF. CDR3 bases: TGTGCCAGCAGCACCGAGACAGGGTATGGGGAGACCCAGTACTTC. This sequence joins TRBV5-6 and TRBJ2-5; 7 positions agree with TRBD1. The CDR3 covers 15 residues. CDR1 is SGHDT and CDR2 is YYEEEE in the germline V gene. V shed 4 bases and J 5 bases; nucleotides not matched to a gene: 11.

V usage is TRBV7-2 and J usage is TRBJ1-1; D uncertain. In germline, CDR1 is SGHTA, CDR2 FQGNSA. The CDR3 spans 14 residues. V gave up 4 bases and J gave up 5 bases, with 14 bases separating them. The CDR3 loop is CASSSTPATTEAFF. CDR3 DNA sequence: TGTGCCAGCAGCTCGACTCCTGCTACAACTGAAGCTTTCTTT.

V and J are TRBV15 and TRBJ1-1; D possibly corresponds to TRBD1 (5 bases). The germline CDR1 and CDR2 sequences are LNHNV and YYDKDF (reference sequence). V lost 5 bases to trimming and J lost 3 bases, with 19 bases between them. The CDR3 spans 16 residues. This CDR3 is CATSPPDTGGDTEAFF. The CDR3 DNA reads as TGTGCCACCAGCCCTCCCGACACAGGCGGGGACACTGAAGCTTTCTTT.

The CDR3 DNA reads as TGCGCCAGCAGCCATCGACAGGATAATGAAAAACTGTTTTTT. This encodes CASSHRQDNEKLFF. The chain links TRBV5-1 to TRBJ1-4; possible D gene TRBD1, 6 bases. Germline V gene lookup returns CDR1 SGHRS and CDR2 YFSETQ. V was shortened by 4 bases and J by 4 bases, with 11 bases between the two germline ends. The CDR3 runs 14 residues.

CDR3: CASGTSGSSANTGELFF. The CDR3 DNA sequence: TGTGCCAGCGGGACTAGCGGGAGTAGTGCGAACACCGGGGAGCTGTTTTTT. The chain carries TRBV7-6 and TRBJ2-2, with 14 bases identical to TRBD2. The CDR3 consists of 17 residues. The J segment lost 0 bases and the V segment lost 8 bases, leaving 5 bases of the junction unmatched. Germline values: CDR1 SGHVS, CDR2 FNYEAQ.

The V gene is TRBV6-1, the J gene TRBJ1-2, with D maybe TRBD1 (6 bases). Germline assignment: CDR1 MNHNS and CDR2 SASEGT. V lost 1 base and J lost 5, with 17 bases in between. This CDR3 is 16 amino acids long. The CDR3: CASSEVRGGGRYGYTF. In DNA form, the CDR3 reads TGTGCCAGCAGTGAAGTGAGGGGCGGGGGCCGGTATGGCTACACCTTC.

CDR3 coding DNA: TGCGCCAGCAGCCATCACGGACTTTTGGGCTACACCTTC. Protein: CASSHHGLLGYTF. The chain carries TRBV4-1 and TRBJ1-2; D is ambiguous. Trimming removed 3 bases at V and 8 bases at J, with 13 bases between. Germline V lookup: CDR1 MGHRA, CDR2 YSYEKL. The CDR3 spans 13 residues.

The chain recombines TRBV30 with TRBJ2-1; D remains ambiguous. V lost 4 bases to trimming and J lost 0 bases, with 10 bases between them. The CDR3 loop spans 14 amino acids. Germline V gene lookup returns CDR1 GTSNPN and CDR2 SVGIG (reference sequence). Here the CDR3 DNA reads TGTGCCTGGACGTACATGCCCTCCTACAATGAGCAGTTCTTC. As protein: CAWTYMPSYNEQFF. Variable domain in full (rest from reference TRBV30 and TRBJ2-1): SQTIHQWPATLVQPVGSPLSLECTVEGTSNPNLYWYRQAAGRGLQLLFYSVGIGQISSEVPQNLSASRPQDRQFILSSKKLLLSDSGFYLCAWTYMPSYNEQFFGPGTRLTVL.

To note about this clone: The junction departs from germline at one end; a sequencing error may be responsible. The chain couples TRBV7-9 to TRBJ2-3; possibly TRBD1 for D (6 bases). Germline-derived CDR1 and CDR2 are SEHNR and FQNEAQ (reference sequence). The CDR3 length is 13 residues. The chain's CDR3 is CATSRGSTDTQYF. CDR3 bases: TGTGCCACCAGCAGGGGTTCCACAGATACGCAGTATTTT.

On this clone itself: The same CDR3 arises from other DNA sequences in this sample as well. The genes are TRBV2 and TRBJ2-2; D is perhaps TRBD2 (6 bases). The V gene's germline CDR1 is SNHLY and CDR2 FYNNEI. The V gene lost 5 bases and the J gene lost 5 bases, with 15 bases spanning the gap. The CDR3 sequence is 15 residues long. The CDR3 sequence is CASSYRTGETGELFF. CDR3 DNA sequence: TGTGCCAGCAGTTACCGGACGGGAGAGACCGGGGAGCTGTTTTTT.

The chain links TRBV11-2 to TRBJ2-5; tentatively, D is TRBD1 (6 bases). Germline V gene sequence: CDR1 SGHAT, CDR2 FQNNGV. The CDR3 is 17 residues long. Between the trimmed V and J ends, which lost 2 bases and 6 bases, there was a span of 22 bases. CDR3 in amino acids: CASSLHFADSPSQTQYF. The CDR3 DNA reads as TGTGCCAGCAGCTTACATTTTGCGGACAGCCCATCGCAGACCCAGTACTTC.

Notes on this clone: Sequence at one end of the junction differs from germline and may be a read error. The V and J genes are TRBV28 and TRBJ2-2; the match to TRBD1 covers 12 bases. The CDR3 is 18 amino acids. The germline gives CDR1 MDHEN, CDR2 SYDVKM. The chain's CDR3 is CASSSPGQGAGNTEELFF. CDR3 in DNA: TGTGCCAGCAGTTCCCCGGGACAGGGGGCCGGTAACACCGAGGAGCTGTTTTTT.

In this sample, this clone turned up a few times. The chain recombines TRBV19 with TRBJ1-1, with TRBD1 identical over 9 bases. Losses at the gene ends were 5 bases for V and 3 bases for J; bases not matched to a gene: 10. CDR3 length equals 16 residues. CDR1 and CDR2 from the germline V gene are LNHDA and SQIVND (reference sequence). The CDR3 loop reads CASSDGQGLTDTEAFF. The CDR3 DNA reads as TGTGCCAGTAGTGACGGACAGGGGCTTACCGACACTGAAGCTTTCTTT. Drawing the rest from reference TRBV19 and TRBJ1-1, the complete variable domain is DGGITQSPKYLFRKEGQNVTLSCEQNLNHDAMYWYRQDPGQGLRLIYYSQIVNDFQKGDIAEGYSVSREKKESFPLTVTSAQKNPTAFYLCASSDGQGLTDTEAFFGQGTRLTVV.

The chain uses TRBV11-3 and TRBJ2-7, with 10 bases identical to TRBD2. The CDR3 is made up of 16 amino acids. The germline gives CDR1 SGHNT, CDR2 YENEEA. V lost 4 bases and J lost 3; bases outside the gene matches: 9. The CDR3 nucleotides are TGTGCCAGCAGCTCAATTAGCGGGAGGACCCTCTACGAGCAGTACTTC. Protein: CASSSISGRTLYEQYF.

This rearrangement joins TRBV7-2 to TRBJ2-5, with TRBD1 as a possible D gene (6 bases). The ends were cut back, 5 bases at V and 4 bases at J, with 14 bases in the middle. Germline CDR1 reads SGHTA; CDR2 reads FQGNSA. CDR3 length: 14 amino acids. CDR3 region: CASSPRQEGETQYF. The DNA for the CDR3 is TGTGCCAGCAGCCCAAGACAGGAAGGAGAGACCCAGTACTTC.

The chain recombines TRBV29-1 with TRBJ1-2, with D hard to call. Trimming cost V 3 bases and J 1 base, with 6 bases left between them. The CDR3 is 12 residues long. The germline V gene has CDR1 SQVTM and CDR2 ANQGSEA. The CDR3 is CSVDADNYGYTF. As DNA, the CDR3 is TGCAGCGTTGACGCGGATAACTATGGCTACACCTTC.